Listed here are 12 T cell receptor beta chains from one sample, sequenced in a study of blood T cell repertoires in COVID-19. Assay: immunoSEQ multiplex PCR; the TCRdb copy retains only in-frame clones and omits some. Of 150,000 or so clones listed, about 85% are singletons. The sample taken for sequencing was PBMCs or T cells enriched from blood (not recorded which). The receptors shown here come from a woman between 40 and 55 years old who had been exposed to COVID-19.

This chain links TRBV9 with TRBJ1-6; D gene uncertain. The CDR3 is 15 residues long. The V end lost 2 bases, the J end lost 0 bases, and 6 bases lay between the germline ends. Per germline, CDR1 SGDLS and CDR2 YYNGEE. The CDR3 sequence is CASSVEGSYNSPLHF. The CDR3 nucleotides read TGTGCCAGCAGCGTGGAGGGCTCCTATAATTCACCCCTCCACTTT.

The chain couples TRBV14 to TRBJ2-7, with TRBD1 identical over 8 bases. V shed 5 bases and J 6 bases; nucleotides not matched to a gene: 3. Germline V gene lookup returns CDR1 SGHDN and CDR2 FVKESK. The length of the CDR3 is 12 residues. The CDR3 spells CASSVTGGEQYF. Here the CDR3 DNA reads TGTGCCAGCAGCGTCACAGGGGGCGAGCAGTACTTC. The whole variable domain, remainder taken from reference TRBV14 and TRBJ2-7, is EAGVTQFPSHSVIEKGQTVTLRCDPISGHDNLYWYRRVMGKEIKFLLHFVKESKQDESGMPNNRFLAERTGGTYSTLKVQPAELEDSGVYFCASSVTGGEQYFGPGTRLTVT.

V usage is TRBV7-9 and J usage is TRBJ2-2, with 9 bases fitting TRBD1. The junction had 6 bases not matched to a gene; V was cut back by 1 base and J by 6 bases. Germline V CDR1 and CDR2: SEHNR, FQNEAQ (reference sequence). The CDR3 extends over 16 amino acids. The CDR3 sequence: CASSLGPDRGAGELFF. The CDR3 coding sequence is TGTGCCAGCAGCTTAGGTCCGGACAGGGGAGCCGGGGAGCTGTTTTTT.

The chain has TRBV3-1 (or the pseudogene TRBV3-2) and TRBJ1-6; D is uncertain. The V and J ends lost 3 bases and 9 bases respectively, with 9 bases between them. The CDR3 totals 13 residues. Germline CDR1 and CDR2: LGHDT and YNNKEL (reference sequence). The CDR3: CASSHGVSSPLHF. CDR3 in DNA: TGTGCCAGCAGCCACGGGGTGAGTTCACCCCTCCACTTT.

The chain employs TRBV28 and TRBJ1-5, with a tentative D call TRBD1 (5 bases). With 6 bases removed from V and 1 base from J, the gap between germline ends came to 10 bases. This CDR3 has 14 residues. Germline-derived CDR1 and CDR2 are MDHEN and SYDVKM. CDR3 bases: TGTGCCAGCAGGGCGGGGGGGAGCAATCAGCCCCAGCATTTT. Its protein product is CASRAGGSNQPQHF. The entire variable domain, with the rest obtained from reference TRBV28 and TRBJ1-5, is as follows: DVKVTQSSRYLVKRTGEKVFLECVQDMDHENMFWYRQDPGLGLRLIYFSYDVKMKEKGDIPEGYSVSREKKERFSLILESASTNQTSMYLCASRAGGSNQPQHFGDGTRLSIL.

The chain recombines TRBV6-4 with TRBJ2-1; 13 bases align to TRBD2. CDR3 length: 15 amino acids. Per germline, CDR1 MRHNA and CDR2 SNTAGT. The V gene end was trimmed by 3 bases and the J gene end by 6 bases; junction bases not matched to a gene: 2. CDR3 residues: CASSELAGGPNEQFF. The CDR3 DNA reads as TGTGCCAGCAGTGAACTAGCGGGAGGGCCCAATGAGCAGTTCTTC.

The sample holds one count of this clone. J is TRBJ1-2 and V is TRBV2, with a possible D match to TRBD1 (5 bases). The CDR3 is made up of 14 amino acids. V was cut by 3 bases and J by 4 bases, with 12 bases left in between. Germline values: CDR1 SNHLY, CDR2 FYNNEI. The CDR3 reads CASSERQGIYGYTF. DNA for the CDR3: TGTGCCAGCAGTGAGCGGCAGGGTATCTATGGCTACACCTTC.

This chain uses TRBV6-5 with TRBJ1-1, with 7 bases that match TRBD1. The germline gives CDR1 MNHEY, CDR2 SVGAGI. The ends lost 8 bases at V and 3 bases at J; junction bases unmatched: 6. This CDR3 contains 13 residues. This CDR3 reads CASGDSAYTEAFF. In DNA form, the CDR3 reads TGTGCCAGCGGGGACAGTGCGTACACTGAAGCTTTCTTT.

This chain links TRBV5-8 with TRBJ2-4, with D possibly TRBD2 on 5 matching bases. The germline CDR1 and CDR2 sequences are SGHTS and YDEGEE. This CDR3 is 14 amino acids long. The V and J ends lost 5 bases and 3 bases respectively, with 12 bases between them. The CDR3 nucleotides are TGTGCCAGCAGTTCCGACGGGATCAAAAACATTCAGTACTTC. Translation gives CASSSDGIKNIQYF.

The V gene is TRBV2, the J gene TRBJ2-1; 13 bases line up with TRBD2. V shed 11 bases, J shed 0 bases, and the junction held 7 bases outside the gene matches. The CDR3 sequence is 16 residues long. The germline gives CDR1 SNHLY, CDR2 FYNNEI. As DNA, the CDR3 is TGTGCCCTTAGGACTAGCGGGGGACCCTCCTACAATGAGCAGTTCTTC. Protein sequence: CALRTSGGPSYNEQFF.

The rearrangement links TRBV2 to TRBJ2-7; D is unresolved. Per germline, CDR1 SNHLY and CDR2 FYNNEI. Trimming removed 3 bases at V and 6 bases at J, with 15 bases between. The CDR3 contains 14 residues. CDR3 loop: CASSDLVGTTEQYF. The DNA of the CDR3 is TGTGCCAGCAGTGATCTGGTTGGAACTACCGAGCAGTACTTC.

V gene TRBV10-3 combines with J gene TRBJ1-2; 7 nucleotides line up with TRBD1. The CDR3 sequence is 12 residues long. V was pared by 6 bases and J by 8 bases, with 6 bases of the junction left unmatched. The germline gives CDR1 ENHRY, CDR2 SYGVKD. The CDR3 DNA sequence: TGTGCCATCAGAGAACAGGGGAAAGGCTACACCTTC. This translates into CAIREQGKGYTF.